This T cell receptor beta chain was recorded in a study of blood T cell repertoires in COVID-19. Study-level background: There were acute and convalescent COVID-19 samples, and they came from the United States, Italy and Spain. PBMCs, B-cell-depleted T cells, or T cells provided the cDNA or gDNA that made up the material.

The CDR3 extends over 15 amino acids. J lost 0 bases, V lost 6 bases, and 7 bases had no gene match. CDR1 is SNHLY and CDR2 is FYNNEI in the germline V gene. Original analysis: Estimated nucleated cell counts came from reference gene primer amplification. Using immunoSEQ multiplex PCR, the repertoire was profiled, and TCRdb retains in-frame clones only, with some absent. The V and J calls and clone size come from that table; D and trimming were worked out from the DNA. This sample yields about 75,000 clones, of which around 83% are seen a single time; approximately 20% belongs to the top ten. The origin of this receptor is a woman aged 45-65 years with acute or convalescent COVID-19. The sample taken for sequencing was peripheral blood. V gene TRBV2 combines with J gene TRBJ2-7, with 8 bases that match TRBD1. For the CDR3, the DNA is TGTGCCAGCAGCACCGGGACAGGCCGCTCCTACGAGCAGTACTTC. Its translation is CASSTGTGRSYEQYF.